A selection of T cell receptor beta chains follows, all from one sample in a study of T-cell reconstitution after alpha-beta-depleted transplantation in children. TCRdb ran MiXCR on the PCR reads and lists one entry per CDR3 protein. The table records about 400,000 distinct CDR3 sequences, 20% of them present only once. Specimen: PBMCs from the stem cell graft donor, collected from the stem cell graft. The receptor set was obtained from a human donor who donated a stem cell graft to a child with acute myeloid leukemia. Both conserved end residues are part of each CDR3. The D gene is left open where the match is weak. Clone size, where shown, is once, few, many, or a class for clones that have expanded.

J	V	size	D	CDR3	DNA
TRBJ2-1	TRBV9	few	-	CASANLDRPNEQFF	TGTGCCAGCGCAAACCTGGACCGACCCAATGAGCAGTTCTTC
TRBJ2-3	TRBV27	many	-	CASSLFASDTQYF	TGTGCCAGCAGTTTATTCGCGTCAGATACGCAGTATTTT
TRBJ2-7	TRBV5-1	-	-	CASSSNDYEQYF	TGCGCCAGCAGCTCGAACGACTACGAGCAGTACTTC
TRBJ2-5	TRBV24-1	-	-	CATSEPGQPRTQYF	TGTGCCACCAGTGAACCCGGACAGCCTCGGACCCAGTACTTC
TRBJ1-1	TRBV20-1	many	-	CSARVGGPNTEAFF	TGCAGTGCTAGGGTCGGAGGTCCCAACACTGAAGCTTTCTTT
TRBJ2-7	TRBV20-1	-	-	CSARRGLSYEQYF	TGCAGTGCTAGACGGGGGTTGTCCTACGAGCAGTACTTC
TRBJ2-1	TRBV20-1	many	TRBD2	CSATPSSTSGRPNEQFF	TGCAGTGCTACCCCCTCATCGACTAGCGGGAGGCCAAATGAGCAGTTCTTC
TRBJ2-7	TRBV20-1	few	TRBD1	CSARDGETGVYEQYF	TGCAGTGCTAGAGATGGGGAGACAGGGGTTTACGAGCAGTACTTC
TRBJ2-7	TRBV5-1	-	-	CASSSTGGLSSYEQYF	TGCGCCAGCAGCTCTACAGGGGGACTATCTTCCTACGAGCAGTACTTC
TRBJ2-7	TRBV10-1	-	-	CASSESCSYEQYF	TGCGCCAGCAGTGAGTCGTGCAGCTACGAGCAGTACTTC
TRBJ2-2	TRBV6-1	few	-	CASSEVGANTGELFF	TGTGCCAGCAGTGAAGTAGGGGCGAACACCGGGGAGCTGTTTTTT
TRBJ2-1	TRBV4-2	many	TRBD2	CASSQDPSGIYNEQFF	TGTGCCAGCAGCCAAGATCCTAGCGGGATTTACAATGAGCAGTTCTTC
TRBJ2-7	TRBV15	few	-	CATSRDRGVTYEQYF	TGTGCCACCAGCAGAGATAGGGGAGTCACCTACGAGCAGTACTTC
TRBJ1-3	TRBV18	-	TRBD1	CASSPWDRGDTIYF	TGTGCCAGCTCACCATGGGACAGAGGAGACACCATATATTTT
TRBJ2-5	TRBV7-6	many	-	CASSLAGAYQETQYF	TGTGCCAGCAGCTTAGCGGGGGCGTACCAAGAGACCCAGTACTTC
TRBJ2-1	TRBV4-3	many	-	CASSQDSYEQFF	TGCGCCAGCAGCCAAGATAGTTATGAGCAGTTCTTC
TRBJ2-1	TRBV12-3/TRBV12-4	many	TRBD2	CASSLALSGGHEQFF	TGTGCCAGCAGTTTAGCGCTATCGGGAGGGCATGAGCAGTTCTTC
TRBJ2-2	TRBV28	few	-	CASSLVLALSGELFF	TGTGCCAGCAGTTTGGTGCTAGCGTTGAGCGGGGAGCTGTTTTTT
TRBJ2-2	TRBV2	-	-	CASGGDTGELFF	TGTGCCAGCGGAGGGGACACCGGGGAGCTGTTTTTT
TRBJ2-2	TRBV28	-	TRBD1	CASSNPGQGNTGELFF	TGTGCCAGCAGTAATCCGGGACAGGGTAACACCGGGGAGCTGTTTTTT
TRBJ2-5	TRBV6-1	-	-	CASSDSAETQYF	TGTGCCAGCAGTGACAGCGCGGAGACCCAGTACTTC
TRBJ2-7	TRBV11-2	few	TRBD2	CASSLGLAGGRFDEQYF	TGTGCCAGCAGCTTAGGACTAGCGGGAGGAAGGTTCGACGAGCAGTACTTC
TRBJ2-6	TRBV12-3/TRBV12-4	-	TRBD1	CASRVNRGAKNSGANVLTF	TGTGCCAGCAGAGTCAACAGGGGAGCGAAAAACTCTGGGGCCAACGTCCTGACTTTC
TRBJ1-2	TRBV10-2	few	-	CASSDEEANYGYTF	TGCGCCAGCAGTGATGAGGAAGCTAACTATGGCTACACCTTC
TRBJ2-3	TRBV7-2	-	TRBD2	CASSPSGRYTDTQYF	TGTGCCAGCAGCCCTAGCGGGAGGTACACAGATACGCAGTATTTT
TRBJ2-6	TRBV20-1	many	-	CSARDASFGANVLTF	TGCAGTGCTAGAGATGCTTCTTTTGGGGCCAACGTCCTGACTTTC